One sample yielded the 4 T cell receptor beta chains listed below, sequenced in a study of CD8 T cells in ankylosing spondylitis. The study's findings and limits: For ankylosing spondylitis blood, a TCR beta motif of 8 or 9 highly homologous variants appeared characteristic.

Their antigen targets remain unknown. TCRdb reprocessed the 5' RACE reads via MiXCR and lists one record per CDR3 protein. The sample includes about 210,000 distinct CDR3 sequences, about 6.7% of them seen just once. Sequencing was carried out using blood, either unsorted or a sorted T cell fraction (not recorded which). The origin of the receptors is a male donor with ankylosing spondylitis.

In this sample, this clonotype turned up many times. The V and J genes are TRBV11-1 and TRBJ2-1, with D possibly TRBD2 on 6 matching bases. The ends were cut back, 4 bases at V and 0 bases at J, with 22 bases in the middle. The CDR3 covers 19 residues. CDR1 is SGHAT, CDR2 FQDESV, per germline (reference sequence). In DNA form, the CDR3 reads TGTGCCAGCAGCTCCGGGGGTTTAGGGACGAAGAGCTCCTACAATGAGCAGTTCTTC. This sequence encodes CASSSGGLGTKSSYNEQFF.

In this sample, this clonotype turned up many times. The gene calls are TRBV28 and TRBJ1-1; no firm D call. This CDR3 is 17 amino acids long. Trimming pared 2 bases from V and 2 bases from J, leaving 18 bases between. CDR1 and CDR2 (germline): MDHEN, SYDVKM. CDR3: CASSLIRVGGPNTEAFF. CDR3 bases: TGTGCCAGCAGTTTAATAAGGGTAGGTGGGCCCAACACTGAAGCTTTCTTT.

As regards this clonotype: Being one base from a much bigger clone, this may be a read error. J is TRBJ1-5 and V is TRBV4-1, with D perhaps matching TRBD1 (5 bases). Germline assignment: CDR1 MGHRA and CDR2 YSYEKL. The CDR3 sequence is 15 residues long. This CDR3 is CASSQVGGRNQTQHF. As DNA, the CDR3 is TGCGCCAGCAGCCAAGTTGGGGGACGCAATCAGACCCAGCATTTT.

This clonotype occurred many times. The chain is built from TRBV7-2 and TRBJ1-5, with 7 bases fitting TRBD1. The length of the CDR3 is 14 residues. CDR1 SGHTA and CDR2 FQGNSA come from the germline V gene. V lost 5 bases and J lost 5; bases outside the gene matches: 6. In DNA form, the CDR3 reads TGTGCCAGCAGCAGACAGGGACCCCATCAGCCCCAGCATTTT. Amino acid sequence: CASSRQGPHQPQHF.